This T cell receptor (beta chain) was obtained from a study of blood T cells in healthy people across ages. For the second PCR, which ran for roughly 6 to 12 cycles, a sample-barcoded 5' primer and a J-beta primer mix were used. TCRdb itself ran the 5' RACE reads through MiXCR, one entry per CDR3 protein. The repertoire holds hundreds of thousands of distinct CDR3 sequences, with 35% to 40% as singletons. With regard to this clonotype: The junction and the germline gene differ at one end; a read error may be behind it.

The CDR3 contains 17 residues. This rearrangement joins TRBV12-3 or TRBV12-4 to TRBJ2-3; weak D call: TRBD2 (5 bases). The sequenced sample was blood. This receptor was obtained from a man aged 18-30 years in good health. The CDR3 DNA sequence: TGTGCCAGCAGTTTGTTTGGTGGACGGGATGGCACAGATACGGAGTATTTT. It translates to CASSLFGGRDGTDTEYF.